This TCR beta chain came from a study of CD8+CD57+ T cells in acquired aplastic anemia. The CDR3 contains 11 residues. Germline CDR1 SQVTM, CDR2 ANQGSEA. The ends were cut back, 7 bases at V and 5 bases at J, with 10 bases in the middle. The template for TCR beta VDJ and CDR3 sequence profiling was genomic DNA. One entry per CDR3 protein, called by TCRdb with MiXCR from the reads. The repertoire consists of approximately 380,000 distinct CDR3 sequences, with about two thirds occurring once and the leading ten covering 4%. The sequence came from a human donor in good health, serving as a control. The chain recombines TRBV29-1 with TRBJ2-3; a possible D gene is TRBD2 (6 bases). The sequenced sample was sorted CD4+, CD8+, or CD8+CD57+ T cells (not recorded which) from PBMCs. The CDR3 bases are TGCAGCGCGGAGGGGCAAGATACGCAGTATTTT. Protein: CSAEGQDTQYF.